A selection of T cell receptor beta chains follows, all from one sample in a study of cytomegalovirus exposure and HLA in healthy donors. TCRdb's table, derived via immunoSEQ multiplex PCR, lists solely in-frame clones and lacks some. The table lists approximately 110,000 clones, 94% of them singletons. The sequenced sample consisted of PBMCs. The source of these receptors is a woman between 18 and 29 years old in good health and CMV-seronegative. Each CDR3 is given with its conserved first and last residue. A D gene is named only where the DNA matches it firmly. Clone size is not always given. Where it is, it says once, few, many or a class for expanded clones.

d_call j_call clone_size v_call cdr3_nt cdr3_aa
. TRBJ2-2 . TRBV28 TGTGCCAGCCTTGGAGGCCAAGCAGGCGCCGGGGAGCTGTTTTTT CASLGGQAGAGELFF
. TRBJ1-2 . TRBV5-1 TGCGCCAGCAGCTTGCGGGAATCTAACTATGGCTACACCTTC CASSLRESNYGYTF
. TRBJ1-2 . TRBV30 TGTGCCTGGAATACTCAGGGGTTCTATGGCTACACCTTC CAWNTQGFYGYTF
TRBD2 TRBJ2-3 . TRBV27 TGTGCCAGCAGTTCCTATAGCGGGAGTGAGGATACGCAGTATTTT CASSSYSGSEDTQYF
TRBD1 TRBJ1-4 . TRBV30 TGTGCCTGGTCGAGGGGGCGGAGTGAAAAACTGTTTTTT CAWSRGRSEKLFF
TRBD1 TRBJ2-7 . TRBV7-2 TGTGCCAGCAGCCGGACAGGGTTCTACGAGCAGTACTTC CASSRTGFYEQYF
. TRBJ2-3 . TRBV28 TGTGCCAGCAGTCCTCCGACTAGTATAGGCGATACGCAGTATTTT CASSPPTSIGDTQYF
. TRBJ1-2 . TRBV10-3 TGTGCCATCAGTGAGTTGCCCAGGCACTATGGCTACACCTTC CAISELPRHYGYTF
. TRBJ1-2 . TRBV6-1 TGTGCCAGCAGTGCGGCCGGGGATGGCTACACCTTC CASSAAGDGYTF
. TRBJ2-1 . TRBV7-3 TGTGCCAGCAGCCTCAAGGGGGGGAATGAGCAGTTCTTC CASSLKGGNEQFF
. TRBJ2-7 . TRBV28 TGTGCCAGCAGGGGGAGTGGGAGCTCCTACGAGCAGTACTTC CASRGSGSSYEQYF
. TRBJ2-3 . TRBV10-1 TGCGCCAGCAGTGAAAGGCGAGAGCGGAGCCGCACAGATACGCAGTATTTT CASSERRERSRTDTQYF
. TRBJ1-4 once TRBV7-9 TGTGCCAGCAGACAGGGCACTAATGAAAAACTGTTTTTT CASRQGTNEKLFF
. TRBJ2-7 . TRBV29-1 TGCAGCGTTGTACCCTCGGGGTCGCGGGCCTACGAGCAGTACTTC CSVVPSGSRAYEQYF
TRBD1 TRBJ2-2 . TRBV9 TGTGCCAGCAGTGGTTTCGACAGGGCCGGGGAGCTGTTTTTT CASSGFDRAGELFF
TRBD1 TRBJ2-5 . TRBV5-1 TGCGCCAGCAGCCCGATGGCGGGGACAGGGCAAGAGACCCAGTACTTC CASSPMAGTGQETQYF
. TRBJ2-5 once TRBV27 TGTGCCAGCAGTTCCTCAGGGATGGAGACCCAGTACTTC CASSSSGMETQYF
TRBD2 TRBJ2-1 . TRBV28 TGTGCCAGCAGTTTTGGCCACGGGACTAGTGTTACCGATGAGCAGTTCTTC CASSFGHGTSVTDEQFF
. TRBJ2-7 . TRBV2 TGTGCCAGCAGTGGACGCAATATTATACACAGGGAACGCGAGCAGTACTTC CASSGRNIIHREREQYF
TRBD1 TRBJ2-3 once TRBV2 TGTGCCAGCGGGCCCTTCACAGGGGGCGCGAAAGATACGCAGTATTTT CASGPFTGGAKDTQYF
. TRBJ1-4 . TRBV4-1 TGCGCCAGCAGTCAAGGGGCAACAGGCCTGCCAACTAATGAAAAACTGTTTTTT CASSQGATGLPTNEKLFF
. TRBJ1-5 . TRBV27 TGTGCCAGCAGTTTAGGCCACCCAAGCAATCAGCCCCAGCATTTT CASSLGHPSNQPQHF
. TRBJ1-1 . TRBV7-8 TGTGCCAGCACCCCCAGGGCCAGGTTGAACACTGAAGCTTTCTTT CASTPRARLNTEAFF
. TRBJ2-7 . TRBV7-6 TGTGCCAGCAGCTTAGAGTCCCAGAACGAGCAGTACTTC CASSLESQNEQYF
. TRBJ2-1 . TRBV11-3 TGTGCCAGCAGCTTAGACAACTACAATGAGCAGTTCTTC CASSLDNYNEQFF
. TRBJ1-3 . TRBV4-2 TGTGCCAGCAGCCAAGCGGTGATAAGGAGCTCTGGAAACACCATATATTTT CASSQAVIRSSGNTIYF
. TRBJ2-1 . TRBV28 TGTGCCAGCAGTTTGCCCCTCCGGGAGCAGTTCTTC CASSLPLREQFF
. TRBJ1-6 . TRBV4-1 TGCGCCAGCAGCCACTCCGAAGTGGCTGGTAACTCACCCCTCCACTTT CASSHSEVAGNSPLHF
TRBD2 TRBJ2-3 . TRBV19 TGTGCCAGTAACTTGGGACCCGGGACTAGCGATACGCAGTATTTT CASNLGPGTSDTQYF
TRBD1 TRBJ2-1 . TRBV7-3 TGTGCCAGCAGCCAATTTCCGGGGACAGGGGACAATGAGCAGTTCTTC CASSQFPGTGDNEQFF
TRBD1 TRBJ1-1 . TRBV6-4 TGTGCCAGCAGTCTCCCCCGGGACAGCGCTATGAACACTGAAGCTTTCTTT CASSLPRDSAMNTEAFF
TRBD1 TRBJ1-2 . TRBV7-2 TGTGCCAGCAGCTTAAGCAGGGGGCTAACTGGCTACACCTTC CASSLSRGLTGYTF
. TRBJ2-1 . TRBV30 TGTGCCTGGAGTGTAGATGGGAGCTCCTACAATGAGCAGTTCTTC CAWSVDGSSYNEQFF
TRBD2 TRBJ2-1 . TRBV30 TGTGCCTGCTGGGGGGGTGAGCAGTTCTTC CACWGGEQFF
. TRBJ2-2 . TRBV20-1 TGCAGTGTCGCTGGGAGCGGGGAGCTGTTTTTT CSVAGSGELFF
. TRBJ2-5 . TRBV28 TGTGCCAGCAGTACCAACCTACAAGAGACCCAGTACTTC CASSTNLQETQYF
TRBD2 TRBJ2-1 . TRBV5-1 TGCGCCAGCAGCTTGGTATTTCGGACTTATAGCGGGGGGTTGAATGAGCAGTTCTTC CASSLVFRTYSGGLNEQFF
TRBD1 TRBJ2-7 . TRBV7-9 TGTGCCAGCAGCCTCCGGGACAGCGACCAGTACTTC CASSLRDSDQYF
. TRBJ1-5 . TRBV2 TGTGCCAGCAGACTCGACGGGTGGGATCAGCCCCAGCATTTT CASRLDGWDQPQHF
TRBD1 TRBJ2-5 . TRBV9 TGTGCCAGCAGCGCCCGACAGGGCTTGTGGACCCAGTACTTC CASSARQGLWTQYF
. TRBJ2-1 . TRBV11-2 TGTGCCAGCATACCCGATGGGGGGATATACAATGAGCAGTTCTTC CASIPDGGIYNEQFF
TRBD1 TRBJ1-1 . TRBV28 TGTGCCAGCACACGAGGGGACTCCGGGACAGCAAACACTGAAGCTTTCTTT CASTRGDSGTANTEAFF
. TRBJ2-3 . TRBV9 TGTGCCAGCAGCCTCCGGGGAGACCAAGATACGCAGTATTTT CASSLRGDQDTQYF
. TRBJ1-4 . TRBV4-1 TGCGCCAGCAGCCAAGATATTTTGCCGGGCGGGCCTAATGAAAAACTGTTTTTT CASSQDILPGGPNEKLFF
TRBD1 TRBJ2-7 . TRBV19 TGTGCCAGTAGTATCGCGGGACAGGACTACGAGCAGTACTTC CASSIAGQDYEQYF
TRBD1 TRBJ2-1 . TRBV19 TGTGCCAGTAGTGGGACAGGCTATGAGCAGTTCTTC CASSGTGYEQFF